These 27 T cell receptor beta chains share one sample of origin, sequenced in a study of T cells in Graves' hyperthyroidism and ophthalmopathy. RNA transcripts served as the template for amplifying TCR beta CDR3 regions. In the first-round RT-PCR of the TCR CDR3, the HTBI primer set was used. MiXCR was run by TCRdb on the multiplex PCR reads, yielding one entry per CDR3 protein. Counted here are around 700,000 distinct CDR3 sequences, roughly a sixth occurring once; the ten biggest clones make up around 17%. Sequenced sample: blood. All receptors derive from a woman aged 50 to 60 with Graves' hyperthyroidism that later progressed to Graves' ophthalmopathy.

This chain joins TRBV27 and TRBJ1-5, with 9 bases identical to TRBD1. The V gene's germline CDR1 is MNHEY and CDR2 SMNVEV (reference sequence). Germline trimming cut 2 bases from V and 4 bases from J; bases unmatched to any gene: 3. The CDR3 totals 15 residues. The CDR3 loop is CASSLGTGHNQPQHF. The CDR3 bases are TGTGCCAGCAGTTTAGGGACAGGGCATAATCAGCCCCAGCATTTT.

The rearrangement joins TRBV11-2 to TRBJ1-1, with 11 positions matching TRBD1. Germline V gene data show CDR1 as SGHAT and CDR2 as FQNNGV. V gave up 2 bases and J gave up 3 bases; unmatched junction bases: 2. The CDR3 consists of 15 residues. The CDR3 nucleotides read TGTGCCAGCAGCTTATGGGACAGGGGGGACACTGAAGCTTTCTTT. Amino acids: CASSLWDRGDTEAFF.

This clonotype was seen more than once but under ten times. CDR3 sequence: CASSLAPRGIHYGYTF. DNA of the CDR3: TGTGCCAGCAGCTTAGCGCCAAGGGGAATTCACTATGGCTACACCTTC. This sequence joins TRBV7-2 and TRBJ1-2, with D perhaps TRBD1 (5 bases). Trimming took 0 bases from V and 3 from J, leaving 14 bases between them. In germline, CDR1 is SGHTA, CDR2 FQGNSA. The CDR3 covers 16 residues.

The V call is TRBV6-1, the J call TRBJ2-1; possible D gene TRBD1, 6 bases. Between the trimmed V and J ends, which lost 1 base and 12 bases, there was a span of 22 bases. The CDR3 has 16 residues. Germline lookup yields CDR1 MNHNS and CDR2 SASEGT. The CDR3 DNA sequence: TGTGCCAGCAGTGAAGAACCCTCCGGGACACCTAACGGGCAGTTCTTC. Protein sequence: CASSEEPSGTPNGQFF.

This clonotype was observed many times. This rearrangement joins TRBV30 to TRBJ1-5; TRBD1 matches 9 bases. CDR1 is GTSNPN, CDR2 SVGIG, per germline (reference sequence). This CDR3 region has 16 residues. J gave up 6 bases and V 3 bases, and 12 bases lay outside the gene matches. This chain's CDR3 is CAWSDRGTGFGQPQHF. The CDR3, as DNA: TGTGCCTGGAGCGATCGAGGGACAGGGTTCGGTCAGCCCCAGCATTTT.

To note about this clonotype: A clone one base away is much larger, so this may be a read error. As DNA, the CDR3 is TGTACCAGCAGTCCGACAGGGCTAAGCAATCAGCCCCAGCATTTT. Translated: CTSSPTGLSNQPQHF. The gene calls are TRBV12-3 or TRBV12-4 and TRBJ1-5; 7 bases match TRBD1. This CDR3 is built from 15 residues.

This clonotype came up many times. V is TRBV28 and J is TRBJ1-1; D might be TRBD1 (6 bases). The CDR3 covers 17 residues. Germline CDR1 and CDR2: MDHEN and SYDVKM. Trimming took off 2 bases at V and 2 bases at J, with 18 bases between the two ends. The CDR3 sequence is CASSLPQGTSTNTEAFF. For the CDR3, the DNA is TGTGCCAGCAGTTTACCTCAGGGGACCTCTACCAACACTGAAGCTTTCTTT.

This clonotype has just a few counts. V gene TRBV5-1 combines with J gene TRBJ2-5; D gene uncertain. V was shortened by 4 bases and J by 4 bases, with 14 bases between the two germline ends. CDR1 SGHRS and CDR2 YFSETQ come from the germline V gene. The length of the CDR3 is 14 residues. The CDR3 sequence is CASSPLQLPETQYF. In nucleotides, the CDR3 is TGCGCCAGCAGCCCCCTACAGCTCCCAGAGACCCAGTACTTC.

Many counts were recorded for this clonotype. The rearrangement uses TRBV18 and TRBJ2-7, with TRBD1 matching 11 bases. Germline V lookup: CDR1 KGHSH, CDR2 LQKENI. After removal of 2 bases from V and 4 bases from J, the junction contained 4 bases not matched to a gene. This CDR3 contains 15 residues. CDR3 in DNA: TGTGCCAGCTCACCAGGACAGGGGGCGAGATACGAGCAGTACTTC. Translated: CASSPGQGARYEQYF. Complete variable domain (other parts from reference TRBV18 and TRBJ2-7): NAGVMQNPRHLVRRRGQEARLRCSPMKGHSHVYWYRQLPEEGLKFMVYLQKENIIDESGMPKERFSAEFPKEGPSILRIQQVVRGDSAAYFCASSPGQGARYEQYFGPGTRLTVT.

At least ten counts were recorded for this clonotype. The chain combines TRBV20-1 with TRBJ2-3; tentatively, D is TRBD1 or TRBD2 (5 bases each). V dropped 5 bases and J dropped 4 bases, with 16 bases sitting between them. Per the germline V gene, CDR1 is DFQATT and CDR2 is SNEGSKA (reference sequence). This CDR3 contains 14 residues. CDR3 nucleotide sequence: TGCAGTGCTGACCGGGACGTAACCGCAGATACGCAGTATTTT. Its protein product is CSADRDVTADTQYF.

V usage is TRBV12-3 or TRBV12-4 and J usage is TRBJ1-3; 8 nucleotides align to TRBD1. The CDR3 extends over 14 amino acids. The V segment lost 2 bases and the J segment 12 bases; nucleotides outside the gene matches: 9. The DNA of the CDR3 is TGTGCCAGCAGTTTAACAGGGGGAACTCGCGACATATATTTT. Residues: CASSLTGGTRDIYF.

On this clonotype: Since a much larger clone is just one base distant, this may be a read error. This chain connects TRBV3-1 to TRBJ2-7; 7 positions agree with TRBD2. The CDR3 loop spans 12 amino acids. CDR1 is LGHDT, CDR2 YNNKEL, per germline (reference sequence). CDR3 region: CASSPGPREQHF. The CDR3 DNA reads as TGTGCCAGCAGCCCGGGACCGCGGGAGCAGCACTTC.

In this sample, this clonotype turned up a few times. V gene TRBV7-8 combines with J gene TRBJ2-2, with TRBD2 identical over 8 bases. The CDR3 has 16 residues. V shed 5 bases and J 1 base; nucleotides not matched to a gene: 6. Germline-derived CDR1 and CDR2 are SGHVS and FQNEAQ. The CDR3 spells CASSRGGGQNTGELFF. DNA for the CDR3: TGTGCCAGCAGCCGGGGGGGGGGTCAGAACACCGGGGAGCTGTTTTTT.

This clonotype was observed a handful of times. V is TRBV15 and J is TRBJ1-4, with no clear D. The length of the CDR3 is 15 residues. The germline V gene has CDR1 LNHNV and CDR2 YYDKDF (reference sequence). V lost 0 bases and J lost 6, with 11 bases in between. The CDR3 loop reads CATSRDPSGYEKLFF. CDR3 nucleotides: TGTGCCACCAGCAGAGATCCATCTGGGTATGAAAAACTGTTTTTT.

This clonotype was observed at least ten times. The CDR3: CSVGVRETQYF. In DNA, the CDR3 is TGCAGCGTAGGGGTACGGGAGACCCAGTACTTC. The V gene is TRBV20-1, the J gene TRBJ2-5, with D possibly being TRBD1 (5 bases). This CDR3 is 11 amino acids long. The germline V gene encodes CDR1 DFQATT and CDR2 SNEGSKA (reference sequence).

In its sample, this clonotype was seen many times. The V gene is TRBV12-3 or TRBV12-4, the J gene TRBJ1-1; D might be TRBD1 (5 bases). The V and J ends lost 5 bases and 2 bases respectively, with 15 bases between them. The CDR3 is 15 amino acids. CDR3 in DNA: TGTGCCAGCAGTCGGGGGGGGGGAGGCAACACTGAAGCTTTCTTT. Translation gives CASSRGGGGNTEAFF.

This clonotype occurred a few times. The chain employs TRBV3-1 and TRBJ2-3; tentatively, D is TRBD1 or TRBD2 (6 bases each). The CDR3 runs 16 residues. Germline CDR1 LGHDT, CDR2 YNNKEL (reference sequence). V was clipped by 0 bases and J by 2 bases, with 12 bases between them. Written as DNA, the CDR3 is TGTGCCAGCAGCCAAGACCCGGGGGCCGACACAGATACGCAGTATTTT. Translated: CASSQDPGADTDTQYF.

This clonotype was observed at least ten times. The gene calls are TRBV7-8 and TRBJ2-7; TRBD2 aligns across 7 bases. The length of the CDR3 is 14 residues. V was clipped by 9 bases and J by 1 base; unmatched bases: 9. CDR1 and CDR2 from the germline V gene are SGHVS and FQNEAQ. Here the CDR3 DNA reads TGTGCCAGTGGAGAGCGGGGCCTTTCCTACGAGCAGTACTTC. Its translation is CASGERGLSYEQYF.

This clonotype was seen ten or more times. The CDR3 DNA reads TGTGCCAGCAGCCCCGGGGGCAGCACCCAAGAGACCCAGTACTTC. Translated: CASSPGGSTQETQYF. This sequence joins TRBV11-3 and TRBJ2-5, with D perhaps given as TRBD1 or TRBD2 (6 bases each). CDR3 length equals 15 residues. Trimming took off 5 bases at V and 1 base at J, with 14 bases between the two ends. Looked up from germline, CDR1 is SGHNT and CDR2 is YENEEA.

The chain uses TRBV9 and TRBJ2-1; the D is unclear. Germline V gene data show CDR1 as SGDLS and CDR2 as YYNGEE. V shed 3 bases and J shed 8 bases, with 6 bases lying between them. This CDR3 region has 11 residues. The CDR3 loop reads CASSDMDEQFF. The CDR3, as DNA: TGTGCCAGCAGCGACATGGATGAGCAGTTCTTC.

This clonotype has just a few counts. The chain carries TRBV27 and TRBJ2-4, with D tentatively TRBD1 (5 bases). The CDR3 is made up of 16 amino acids. The germline gives CDR1 MNHEY, CDR2 SMNVEV (reference sequence). With 3 bases removed from V and 0 bases from J, the gap between germline ends came to 12 bases. This chain's CDR3 is CASSFRQSLAKNIQYF. The DNA for the CDR3 is TGTGCCAGCAGTTTCCGACAGTCTTTAGCCAAAAACATTCAGTACTTC.

The chain recombines TRBV5-1 with TRBJ2-1, with 7 bases lining up with TRBD1. The CDR3 extends over 15 amino acids. V dropped 4 bases and J dropped 15; count of bases not matched to a gene: 19. Germline V lookup: CDR1 SGHRS, CDR2 YFSETQ. The CDR3 protein is CASSDVPGQSPWPFF. The CDR3 DNA follows: TGCGCCAGCAGCGACGTCCCGGGACAGAGTCCGTGGCCGTTCTTC.

About this clonotype itself: A much larger clonotype is one base distant, so this may be a read error. V usage is TRBV7-3 and J usage is TRBJ2-7, with a possible D match to TRBD2 (7 bases). Looked up from germline, CDR1 is SGHTA and CDR2 is FQGTGA. V dropped 5 bases and J dropped 3 bases, with 14 bases sitting between them. This CDR3 is built from 14 residues. The CDR3 sequence: CASSLLGGLYEQYF. The CDR3 DNA sequence: TGTGCCAGCAGCCTCTTGGGGGGGCTCTACGAGCAGTACTTC.

This clonotype has only a few counts. The chain links TRBV4-2 to TRBJ1-4; D ambiguous. The V gene's germline CDR1 is LGHNA and CDR2 YNFKEQ. The CDR3 spans 14 residues. With 0 bases removed from V and 7 bases from J, the gap between germline ends came to 9 bases. This CDR3 reads CASSQDQLGEKLFF. CDR3 in DNA: TGTGCCAGCAGCCAAGATCAATTGGGTGAAAAACTGTTTTTT.

This clonotype was seen a handful of times. The chain links TRBV5-4 to TRBJ2-3; a weak D match, TRBD2 (5 bases). Germline lookup yields CDR1 SGHNT and CDR2 YYREEE (reference sequence). V was pared by 2 bases and J by 0 bases, with 13 bases between. The CDR3 is 16 residues long. CDR3 bases: TGTGCCAGCAGCTTCCCTAACTGGGAGAGCACAGATACGCAGTATTTT. Protein product: CASSFPNWESTDTQYF.

Of note for this clonotype: A much bigger clone sits one base away, suggesting this may be a read error. The chain carries TRBV20-1 and TRBJ2-3; D is unclear. This CDR3 has 12 amino acids. Per germline, CDR1 DFQATT and CDR2 SNEGSKA (reference sequence). V lost 0 bases to trimming and J lost 3 bases, with 4 bases between them. CDR3: CSARDLTDTQYF. The CDR3 DNA sequence: TGCAGTGCTAGAGATCTGACAGATACGCAGTATTTT.

This clonotype was picked up a small number of times. One base away lies a much larger clone, so this may be a sequencing read error. The V and J genes are TRBV12-3 or TRBV12-4 and TRBJ1-1, with 9 bases identical to TRBD1. This CDR3 has 15 residues. This CDR3 reads CASSSHRGLDTEASF. CDR3 nucleotides: TGTGCCAGCAGTTCCCACAGGGGGCTGGACACTGAAGCTTCCTTT.